This T cell receptor beta chain appears in the sequencing data of a study of blood T cell repertoires in COVID-19. This clone has only one observation. Participants, about 18 to 90 years old, spanned approximately 25 US areas. Cohort allocation depended upon clinical history that participants reported. The CDR3 length is 14 residues. V was clipped by 4 bases and J by 3 bases, with 12 bases between them. Germline V gives CDR1 LGHDT, CDR2 YNNKEL (reference sequence). Assay: immunoSEQ multiplex PCR; the TCRdb copy retains only in-frame clones and omits some. The sample lists roughly 150,000 clones, approximately 80% occurring once.

The clonotype was recovered from a woman between 50 and 59 years old who had recovered from COVID-19. The sample was PBMCs or T cells enriched from blood (not recorded which). The chain is built from TRBV3-1 (or the pseudogene TRBV3-2) and TRBJ1-2; a possible D gene is TRBD1 (5 bases). This CDR3 is CASSLTGEHYGYTF. For the CDR3, the DNA is TGTGCCAGCAGCCTAACGGGGGAACACTATGGCTACACCTTC.